This T cell receptor beta chain derives from a study of blood T cell repertoires in COVID-19. Study details: Both acute and convalescent COVID-19 samples were obtained from the United States, Italy and Spain. Nucleic acid was either cDNA or gDNA, and it came from T cells, B-cell-depleted T cells, or PBMCs.

Original processing notes: Nucleated cell counts were estimated from reference gene primer amplification. Using immunoSEQ multiplex PCR, the repertoire was profiled, and TCRdb retains in-frame clones only, with some absent. For V, J and clone size, that table is used; D and trimming come from the DNA. This table has 150,000 to 200,000 clones, approximately 90% appearing once. The sample taken for sequencing was peripheral blood. The TCR originated in a man aged 50 to 59 with acute or convalescent COVID-19.

In nucleotides, the CDR3 is TGTGCCAGCAGTAGGACAGGGTACGCTGCCGGGGAGCTGTTTTTT. The encoded protein is CASSRTGYAAGELFF. V is TRBV28 and J is TRBJ2-2, with 8 bases matching TRBD1. The CDR3 has 15 amino acids. Germline V gene lookup returns CDR1 MDHEN and CDR2 SYDVKM. With V trimmed by 5 bases and J by 6 bases, 8 bases remained unmatched.